A selection of T cell receptor beta chains follows, all from one sample in a study of cytomegalovirus exposure and HLA in healthy donors. Data came from immunoSEQ multiplex PCR; TCRdb stores just in-frame clones and leaves some out. This table holds roughly 86,000 clones, 60% to 80% found once. Sequencing used PBMCs. The origin of the receptors is a female donor in good health and CMV-seronegative. Both conserved end residues are part of each CDR3. The D gene is left open where the match is weak. Clone size is stated in some rows and not others, as once, few, many or a class when expanded.

V,D,J,size,DNA,CDR3
TRBV6-5,-,TRBJ1-2,-,TGTGCCAGCAGTCGCGGACAGCTGACGGGCTACACCTTC,CASSRGQLTGYTF
TRBV5-6,-,TRBJ2-7,-,TGTGCCAGCAGCTATGGACAGTTAGGGTCCTACGAGCAGTACTTC,CASSYGQLGSYEQYF
TRBV15,TRBD1,TRBJ2-5,-,TGTGCCACCAGCAGAGGCAGGGGGGAGACCCAGTACTTC,CATSRGRGETQYF
TRBV28,TRBD1,TRBJ1-1,-,TGTGCCAGCAGTCTTGACAGGGTACGCACTGAAGCTTTCTTT,CASSLDRVRTEAFF
TRBV6-5,-,TRBJ2-4,-,TGTGCCAGCAGTTTCAACAGGGAAACCAACATTCAGTACTTC,CASSFNRETNIQYF
TRBV7-9,TRBD1,TRBJ1-2,-,TGTGCCAGCAGCAAACAGGGGGCTAACTATGGCTACACCTTC,CASSKQGANYGYTF
TRBV29-1,TRBD1,TRBJ2-7,-,TGCAGCGTCCTGGCAGGGGGCCTTTACGAGCAGTACTTC,CSVLAGGLYEQYF
TRBV15,TRBD1,TRBJ2-7,-,TGTGCCACCAGCAGAGGTTCCGGGACAGGGGACTACGAGCAGTACTTC,CATSRGSGTGDYEQYF
TRBV7-9,-,TRBJ2-7,-,TGTGCCAGCAGCGTGAGCTCCTACGAGCAGTACTTC,CASSVSSYEQYF
TRBV10-2,TRBD2,TRBJ2-3,-,TGCGCCAGCAGTGGGCTAGCGGTCACAGATACGCAGTATTTT,CASSGLAVTDTQYF
TRBV29-1,-,TRBJ2-7,-,TGCAGCGTTGAAGATCTTCCCAGGGAAGACGAGCAGTACTTC,CSVEDLPREDEQYF
TRBV9,TRBD1,TRBJ1-4,-,TGTGCCAGCAGCGGCGGACAGGGCATTAATGAAAAACTGTTTTTT,CASSGGQGINEKLFF
TRBV5-4,TRBD2,TRBJ2-1,-,TGTGCCAGCAGCTTTTTCGGGGGGGTCCCCAATGAGCAGTTCTTC,CASSFFGGVPNEQFF
TRBV18,TRBD1,TRBJ1-1,-,TGTGCCAGCTCACCACAGGGGGCGGAGAACACTGAAACTTTCTTT,CASSPQGAENTETFF
TRBV5-1,TRBD1,TRBJ2-1,-,TGCGCCAGCAGACCGGGACAGGGGGCGATGGATGAGCAGTTCTTC,CASRPGQGAMDEQFF
TRBV6-5,TRBD2,TRBJ2-3,-,TGTGCCAGCAGACCTCTAGCGGGAGGGCAGGGTACGCAGTATTTT,CASRPLAGGQGTQYF
TRBV10-3,TRBD1,TRBJ2-2,few,TGTGCCATCAGTGACTCCCGGACAGGGCTGAACACCGGGGAGCTGTTTTTT,CAISDSRTGLNTGELFF
TRBV6-5,-,TRBJ2-7,few,TGTGCCACTGCAGAAGTGGGACAAGGCGAGCAGTACTTC,CATAEVGQGEQYF
TRBV6-1,-,TRBJ1-5,few,TGTGCCAGCAGTGGCCGGGATCAGCCCCAGCATTTT,CASSGRDQPQHF
TRBV10-3,-,TRBJ2-1,-,TGTGCCATCAGTGAGTTTGTGACAGGCTACAATGAGCAGTTCTTC,CAISEFVTGYNEQFF
TRBV4-3,-,TRBJ1-6,-,TGCGCCAGCAGCCAACAAGGAACAGGGCAGGGTTCACCCCTCCACTTT,CASSQQGTGQGSPLHF
TRBV5-1,TRBD1,TRBJ2-3,-,TGCGCCAGCAGCCAGGGGCCCCGACAGGGAGATACGCAGTATTTT,CASSQGPRQGDTQYF